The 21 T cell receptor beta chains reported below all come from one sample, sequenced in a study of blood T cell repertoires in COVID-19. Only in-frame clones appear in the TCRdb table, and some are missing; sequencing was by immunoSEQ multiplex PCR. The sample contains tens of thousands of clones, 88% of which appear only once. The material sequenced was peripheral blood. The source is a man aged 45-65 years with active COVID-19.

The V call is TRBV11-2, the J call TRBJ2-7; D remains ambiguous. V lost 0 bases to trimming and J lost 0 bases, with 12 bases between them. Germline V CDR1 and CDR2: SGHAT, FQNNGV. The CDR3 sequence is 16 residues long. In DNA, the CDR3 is TGTGCCAGCAGCTTAGACCAACGCCGACTCTCCTACGAGCAGTACTTC. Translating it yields CASSLDQRRLSYEQYF.

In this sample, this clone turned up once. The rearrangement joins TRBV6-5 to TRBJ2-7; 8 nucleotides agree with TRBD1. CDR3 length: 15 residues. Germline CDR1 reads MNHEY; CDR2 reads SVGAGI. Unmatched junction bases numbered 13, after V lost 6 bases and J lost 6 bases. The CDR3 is CASSYHRGNKGEQYF. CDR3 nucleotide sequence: TGTGCCAGCAGCTATCACAGGGGGAATAAGGGCGAGCAGTACTTC.

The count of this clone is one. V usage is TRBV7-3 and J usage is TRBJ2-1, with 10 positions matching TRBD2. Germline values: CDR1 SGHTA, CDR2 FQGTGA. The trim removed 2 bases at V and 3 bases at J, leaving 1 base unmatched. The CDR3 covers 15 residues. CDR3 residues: CASSLRLAGYNEQFF. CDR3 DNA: TGTGCCAGCAGCTTACGACTAGCGGGCTACAATGAGCAGTTCTTC.

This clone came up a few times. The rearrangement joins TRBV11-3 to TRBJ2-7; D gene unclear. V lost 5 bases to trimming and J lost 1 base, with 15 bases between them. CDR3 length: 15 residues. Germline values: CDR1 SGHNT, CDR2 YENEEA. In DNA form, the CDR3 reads TGTGCCAGCAGCCTGAAGGCAGGTCTTTCCTACGAGCAGTACTTC. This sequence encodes CASSLKAGLSYEQYF. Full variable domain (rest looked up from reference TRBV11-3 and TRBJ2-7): EAGVVQSPRYKIIEKKQPVAFWCNPISGHNTLYWYLQNLGQGPELLIRYENEEAVDDSQLPKDRFSAERLKGVDSTLKIQPAELGDSAVYLCASSLKAGLSYEQYFGPGTRLTVT.

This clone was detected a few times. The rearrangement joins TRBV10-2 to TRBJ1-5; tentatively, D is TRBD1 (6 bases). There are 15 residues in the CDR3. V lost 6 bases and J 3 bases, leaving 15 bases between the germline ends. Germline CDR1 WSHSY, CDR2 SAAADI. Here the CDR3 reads CASRRQDADNQPQHF. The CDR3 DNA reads TGCGCCAGCAGACGACAGGACGCGGACAATCAGCCCCAGCATTTT.

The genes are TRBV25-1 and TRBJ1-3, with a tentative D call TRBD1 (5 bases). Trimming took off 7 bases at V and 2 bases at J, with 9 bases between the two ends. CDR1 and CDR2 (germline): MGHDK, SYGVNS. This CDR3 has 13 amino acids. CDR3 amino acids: CASIPTAGNTIYF. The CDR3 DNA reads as TGTGCCAGCATCCCGACAGCTGGAAACACCATATATTTT.

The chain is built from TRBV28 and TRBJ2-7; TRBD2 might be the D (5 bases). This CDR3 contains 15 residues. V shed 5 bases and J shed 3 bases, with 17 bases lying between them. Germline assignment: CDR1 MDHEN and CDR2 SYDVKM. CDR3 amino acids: CASSPTVGDGYEQYF. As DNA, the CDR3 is TGTGCCAGCAGTCCCACTGTGGGAGACGGCTACGAGCAGTACTTC.

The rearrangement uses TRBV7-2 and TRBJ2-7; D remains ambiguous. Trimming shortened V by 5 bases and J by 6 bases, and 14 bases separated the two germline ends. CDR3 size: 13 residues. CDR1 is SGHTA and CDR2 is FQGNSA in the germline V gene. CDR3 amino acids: CASSLLGRGEQYF. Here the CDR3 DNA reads TGTGCCAGCAGCCTCCTCGGTCGCGGCGAGCAGTACTTC.

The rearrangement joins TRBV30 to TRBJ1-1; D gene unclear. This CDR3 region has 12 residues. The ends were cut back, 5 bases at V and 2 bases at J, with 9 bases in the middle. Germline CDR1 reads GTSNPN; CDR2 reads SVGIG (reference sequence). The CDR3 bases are TGTGCCTGGTCCACAGCAAACACTGAAGCTTTCTTT. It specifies CAWSTANTEAFF.

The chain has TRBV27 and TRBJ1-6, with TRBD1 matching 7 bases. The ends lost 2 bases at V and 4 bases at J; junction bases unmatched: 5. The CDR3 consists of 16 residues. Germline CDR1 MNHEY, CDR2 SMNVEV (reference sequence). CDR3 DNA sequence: TGTGCCAGCAGTTTAGTAGGGGGCGGATATAATTCACCCCTCCACTTT. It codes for CASSLVGGGYNSPLHF.

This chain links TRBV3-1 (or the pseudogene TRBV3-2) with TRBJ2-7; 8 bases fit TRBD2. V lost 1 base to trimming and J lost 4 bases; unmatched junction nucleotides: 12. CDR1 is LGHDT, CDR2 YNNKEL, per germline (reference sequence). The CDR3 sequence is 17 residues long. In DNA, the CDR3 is TGTGCCAGCAGCCAAGGGGTTAGCGGGGCCGAGACGTACGAGCAGTACTTC. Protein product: CASSQGVSGAETYEQYF.

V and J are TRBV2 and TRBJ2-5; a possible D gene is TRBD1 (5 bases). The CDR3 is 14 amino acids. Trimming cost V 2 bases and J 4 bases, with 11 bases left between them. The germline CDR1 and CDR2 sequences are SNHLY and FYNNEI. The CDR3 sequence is CASSETRRGETQYF. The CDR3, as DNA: TGTGCCAGCAGTGAAACGAGAAGGGGAGAGACCCAGTACTTC.

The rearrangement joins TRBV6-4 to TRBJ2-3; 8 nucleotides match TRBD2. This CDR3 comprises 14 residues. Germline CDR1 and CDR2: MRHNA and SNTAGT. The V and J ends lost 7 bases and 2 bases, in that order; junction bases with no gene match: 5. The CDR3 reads CASKPGLDTDTQYF. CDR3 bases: TGTGCCAGCAAACCGGGACTAGACACAGATACGCAGTATTTT.

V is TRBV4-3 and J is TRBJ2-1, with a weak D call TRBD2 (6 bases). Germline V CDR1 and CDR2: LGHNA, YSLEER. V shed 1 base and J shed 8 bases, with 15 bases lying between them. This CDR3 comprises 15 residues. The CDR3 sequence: CASSQGHGTHHEQFF. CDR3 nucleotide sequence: TGCGCCAGCAGCCAAGGCCACGGGACTCACCATGAGCAGTTCTTC.

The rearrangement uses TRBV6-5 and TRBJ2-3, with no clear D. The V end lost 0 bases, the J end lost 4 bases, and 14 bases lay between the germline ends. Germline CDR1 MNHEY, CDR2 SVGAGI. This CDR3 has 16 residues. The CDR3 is CASSYSTASVSDTQYF. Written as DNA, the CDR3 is TGTGCCAGCAGTTACTCTACTGCCTCCGTGTCAGATACGCAGTATTTT.

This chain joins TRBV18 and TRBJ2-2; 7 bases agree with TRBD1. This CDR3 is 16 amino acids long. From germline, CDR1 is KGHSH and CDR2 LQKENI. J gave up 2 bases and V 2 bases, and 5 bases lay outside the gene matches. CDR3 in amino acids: CASSPRGGINTGELFF. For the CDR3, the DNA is TGTGCCAGCTCACCAAGAGGGGGCATCAACACCGGGGAGCTGTTTTTT.

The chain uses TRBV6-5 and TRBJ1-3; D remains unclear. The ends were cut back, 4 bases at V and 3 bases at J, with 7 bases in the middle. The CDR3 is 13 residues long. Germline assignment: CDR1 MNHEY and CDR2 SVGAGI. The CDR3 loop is CASSSQVGNTIYF. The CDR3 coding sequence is TGTGCCAGCAGTTCCCAGGTTGGAAACACCATATATTTT.

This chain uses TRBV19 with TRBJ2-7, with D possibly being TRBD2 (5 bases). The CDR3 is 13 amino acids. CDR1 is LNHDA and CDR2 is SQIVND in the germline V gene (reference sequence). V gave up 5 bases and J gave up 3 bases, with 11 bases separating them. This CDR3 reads CASSLRTGYEQYF. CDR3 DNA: TGTGCCAGTAGTTTACGGACTGGCTACGAGCAGTACTTC.

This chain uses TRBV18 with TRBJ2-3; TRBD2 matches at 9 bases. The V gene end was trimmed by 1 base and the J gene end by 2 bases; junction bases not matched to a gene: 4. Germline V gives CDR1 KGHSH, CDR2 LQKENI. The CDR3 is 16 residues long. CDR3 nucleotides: TGTGCCAGCTCACCACTAGCGGGGGCCGCCACAGATACGCAGTATTTT. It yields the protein CASSPLAGAATDTQYF.

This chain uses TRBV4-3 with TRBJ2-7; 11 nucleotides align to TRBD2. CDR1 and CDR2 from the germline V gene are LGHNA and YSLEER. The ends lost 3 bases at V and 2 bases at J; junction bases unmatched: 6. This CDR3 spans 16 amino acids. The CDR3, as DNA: TGCGCCAGCAGCCAGGCGCTAGCGGGAGGTCCCTACGAGCAGTACTTC. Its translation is CASSQALAGGPYEQYF.

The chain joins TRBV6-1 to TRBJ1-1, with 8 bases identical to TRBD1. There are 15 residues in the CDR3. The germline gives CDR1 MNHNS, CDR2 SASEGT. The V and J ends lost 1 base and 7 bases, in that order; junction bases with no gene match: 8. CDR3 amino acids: CASSEEGPGGYEAFF. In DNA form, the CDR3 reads TGTGCCAGCAGTGAAGAAGGTCCAGGGGGCTATGAAGCTTTCTTT.